The 5 T cell receptor beta chains in this list originate from one sample, sequenced in a study of blood T cell repertoires in COVID-19. Produced via immunoSEQ multiplex PCR; TCRdb's table is partial and in-frame only. The table includes a few hundred thousand clones, 70% to 90% detected once. Sequencing used peripheral blood. The source of these receptors is a man aged 25-40 years who had recovered from COVID-19.

The chain recombines TRBV3-1 (or the pseudogene TRBV3-2) with TRBJ2-2; 8 nucleotides line up with TRBD2. V gave up 2 bases and J gave up 7 bases; unmatched junction bases: 6. Germline V gene sequence: CDR1 LGHDT, CDR2 YNNKEL (reference sequence). CDR3 length: 15 amino acids. In DNA form, the CDR3 reads TGTGCCAGCAGCCAACGGCGGGGGGTTAACGGGGAGCTGTTTTTT. This codes for CASSQRRGVNGELFF.

This chain connects TRBV19 to TRBJ2-7, with a possible D match to TRBD1 (5 bases). This CDR3 spans 14 amino acids. The germline gives CDR1 LNHDA, CDR2 SQIVND (reference sequence). The V end lost 7 bases, the J end lost 2 bases, and 15 bases lay between the germline ends. The CDR3 coding sequence is TGTGCCAGTAATTTAGGGGTCGGCCCCTACGAGCAGTACTTC. Amino acids: CASNLGVGPYEQYF. The variable domain in full, with the rest retrieved from reference TRBV19 and TRBJ2-7, is DGGITQSPKYLFRKEGQNVTLSCEQNLNHDAMYWYRQDPGQGLRLIYYSQIVNDFQKGDIAEGYSVSREKKESFPLTVTSAQKNPTAFYLCASNLGVGPYEQYFGPGTRLTVT.

V is TRBV7-9 and J is TRBJ2-1, with D possibly TRBD2 on 5 matching bases. CDR1 and CDR2 (germline): SEHNR, FQNEAQ (reference sequence). The CDR3 is 17 residues long. Trimming took 4 bases from V and 5 from J, leaving 21 bases between them. The CDR3 reads CASSSRGLLPSDNEQFF. In nucleotides, the CDR3 is TGTGCCAGCAGCTCACGGGGTTTACTGCCCTCTGACAATGAGCAGTTCTTC.

V and J are TRBV27 and TRBJ1-3, with D hard to call. Trimming left V 3 bases short and J 4 bases short, with 10 bases between. The CDR3 runs 14 residues. From germline, CDR1 is MNHEY and CDR2 SMNVEV (reference sequence). The CDR3 bases are TGTGCCAGCAGTTTGAGGGTCGCGGGAAACACCATATATTTT. It yields the protein CASSLRVAGNTIYF.

The genes are TRBV11-2 and TRBJ2-1, with 8 bases matching TRBD2. Germline CDR1 and CDR2: SGHAT and FQNNGV. With 3 bases clipped from V and 7 bases from J, the junction kept 8 bases outside the gene matches. CDR3 length equals 15 residues. This CDR3 is CASSFAGGPGNEQFF. The CDR3, as DNA: TGTGCCAGCAGCTTTGCGGGGGGCCCGGGGAATGAGCAGTTCTTC. The whole variable domain, remainder taken from reference TRBV11-2 and TRBJ2-1, is EAGVAQSPRYKIIEKRQSVAFWCNPISGHATLYWYQQILGQGPKLLIQFQNNGVVDDSQLPKDRFSAERLKGVDSTLKIQPAKLEDSAVYLCASSFAGGPGNEQFFGPGTRLTVL.